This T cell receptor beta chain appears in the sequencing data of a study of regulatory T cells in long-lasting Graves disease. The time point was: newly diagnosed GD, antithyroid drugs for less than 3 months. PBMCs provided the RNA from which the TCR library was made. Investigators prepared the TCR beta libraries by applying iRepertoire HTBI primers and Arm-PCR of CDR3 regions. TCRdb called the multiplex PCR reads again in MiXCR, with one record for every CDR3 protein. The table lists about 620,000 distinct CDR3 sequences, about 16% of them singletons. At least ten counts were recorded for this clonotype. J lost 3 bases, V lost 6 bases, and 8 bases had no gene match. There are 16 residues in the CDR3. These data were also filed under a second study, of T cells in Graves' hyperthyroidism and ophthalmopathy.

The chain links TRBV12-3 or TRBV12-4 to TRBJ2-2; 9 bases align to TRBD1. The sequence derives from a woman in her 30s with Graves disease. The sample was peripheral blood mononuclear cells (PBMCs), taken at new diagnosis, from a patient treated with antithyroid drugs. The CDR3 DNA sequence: TGTGCCAGCAGACGAGGGACAGGGCCATACACCGGGGAGCTGTTTTTT. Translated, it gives CASRRGTGPYTGELFF.